Following are 25 T cell receptor beta chains from one sample sequenced in a study of T cell responses to AZD1222 COVID-19 vaccine. Here immunoSEQ multiplex PCR was the method, and the copy in TCRdb shows in-frame clones only, minus some. The sample includes 120,000 or so clones, about 92% seen only once; the top ten take 6% to 9%. Source: peripheral blood, taken 28 days after the second AZD1222 dose. These receptors came from an adult who received the AZD1222 COVID-19 vaccine.

This chain joins TRBV23-1 and TRBJ2-7, with 9 positions matching TRBD1. TRBV23-1 is an ORF; its function is uncertain. CDR3 length: 16 amino acids. The V gene end was trimmed by 9 bases and the J gene end by 6 bases; junction bases not matched to a gene: 18. DNA for the CDR3: TGCGCCAGTTGGGGGGCTATAAGGGACAGGGCGGGCGAGCAGTACTTC. It translates to CASWGAIRDRAGEQYF.

The chain uses TRBV28 and TRBJ2-7, with 9 bases that match TRBD2. After removal of 5 bases from V and 5 bases from J, the junction contained 19 bases not matched to a gene. The germline gives CDR1 MDHEN, CDR2 SYDVKM. This CDR3 is 18 amino acids long. The DNA of the CDR3 is TGTGCCAGCAGTCTCATATCCGATCAGGCGGGAGGGCGAAACGAGCAGTACTTC. It is translated as CASSLISDQAGGRNEQYF.

The V call is TRBV6-5, the J call TRBJ1-5, with D possibly matching TRBD1 (5 bases). The V and J ends lost 6 bases and 4 bases respectively, with 7 bases between them. Germline V gene data show CDR1 as MNHEY and CDR2 as SVGAGI. The CDR3 runs 12 residues. CDR3 coding DNA: TGTGCCAGCAGGAGGGGTAATCAGCCCCAGCATTTT. It is translated as CASRRGNQPQHF.

V usage is TRBV7-9 and J usage is TRBJ2-7; 9 bases match TRBD1. Germline assignment: CDR1 SEHNR and CDR2 FQNEAQ (reference sequence). After removal of 5 bases from V and 6 bases from J, the junction contained 8 bases not matched to a gene. The CDR3 has 14 residues. The CDR3 sequence is CASSQGQGKGEQYF. In nucleotides, the CDR3 is TGTGCCAGCAGCCAGGGACAGGGAAAGGGCGAGCAGTACTTC.

A few counts support this clone. This chain uses TRBV27 with TRBJ2-5; D perhaps matches TRBD1 (6 bases). The V gene lost 5 bases and the J gene lost 5 bases, with 9 bases spanning the gap. Germline-derived CDR1 and CDR2 are MNHEY and SMNVEV (reference sequence). The CDR3 is 12 residues long. CDR3 sequence reads: CASSTGSETQYF. CDR3 nucleotides: TGTGCCAGCAGTACAGGGTCGGAGACCCAGTACTTC.

The chain recombines TRBV5-8 with TRBJ2-1, with 9 bases that match TRBD2. CDR1 is SGHTS and CDR2 is YDEGEE in the germline V gene. V was clipped by 4 bases and J by 7 bases; unmatched bases: 12. The CDR3 covers 16 residues. CDR3 in DNA: TGTGCCAGCAGCCTGGGTTGGCGGGAGGGCGGAAATGAGCAGTTCTTC. It is translated as CASSLGWREGGNEQFF.

The CDR3 loop is CASSSNTGKGNTIYF. In nucleotides, the CDR3 is TGCGCCAGCAGCTCCAACACGGGCAAGGGAAACACCATATATTTT. The chain carries TRBV5-1 and TRBJ1-3; D ambiguous. Trimming took off 3 bases at V and 4 bases at J, with 14 bases between the two ends. CDR1 SGHRS and CDR2 YFSETQ come from the germline V gene. The CDR3 is made up of 15 amino acids.

The chain uses TRBV19 and TRBJ1-4, with D perhaps TRBD1 (6 bases). Per the germline V gene, CDR1 is LNHDA and CDR2 is SQIVND (reference sequence). Trimming pared 4 bases from V and 11 bases from J, leaving 17 bases between. CDR3 length: 14 amino acids. The CDR3 sequence is CASSTSSTGRKLFF. CDR3 DNA sequence: TGTGCCAGTAGTACCAGCTCTACAGGGAGGAAACTGTTTTTT. The full variable domain, rest sourced from reference TRBV19 and TRBJ1-4, is DGGITQSPKYLFRKEGQNVTLSCEQNLNHDAMYWYRQDPGQGLRLIYYSQIVNDFQKGDIAEGYSVSREKKESFPLTVTSAQKNPTAFYLCASSTSSTGRKLFFGSGTQLSVL.

The chain joins TRBV28 to TRBJ2-1; TRBD1 might be the D (6 bases). The CDR3 is made up of 12 amino acids. Germline loops: CDR1 MDHEN, CDR2 SYDVKM. With 8 bases removed from V and 2 bases from J, the gap between germline ends came to 7 bases. This CDR3 is CASGGPYNEQFF. The CDR3 nucleotides read TGTGCCAGCGGGGGCCCCTACAATGAGCAGTTCTTC.

This chain uses TRBV12-3 or TRBV12-4 with TRBJ1-2; D is unclear. Trimming cost V 3 bases and J 10 bases, with 12 bases left between them. The CDR3 runs 12 residues. The DNA for the CDR3 is TGTGCCAGCAGTTTTGATTTTATAGCCTACACCTTC. It encodes CASSFDFIAYTF.

The CDR3 region is CASRRTGLGEQYF. The CDR3 nucleotides read TGTGCCAGCAGGCGGACAGGGTTGGGAGAGCAGTACTTC. The chain couples TRBV6-5 to TRBJ2-7, with TRBD1 matching over 8 bases. The CDR3 contains 13 residues. V lost 6 bases, J lost 7 bases, and 8 bases stayed unmatched. The germline gives CDR1 MNHEY, CDR2 SVGAGI.

This chain links TRBV19 with TRBJ2-7; 8 bases map to TRBD2. Trimming cost V 7 bases and J 3 bases; bases outside gene matches: 11. Germline V CDR1 and CDR2: LNHDA, SQIVND (reference sequence). The CDR3 runs to 15 residues. CDR3 protein: CASMGKTSVDYEQYF. The CDR3 nucleotides are TGTGCCAGTATGGGCAAGACTAGCGTGGACTACGAGCAGTACTTC. Filled out from reference TRBV19 and TRBJ2-7, the complete variable domain reads DGGITQSPKYLFRKEGQNVTLSCEQNLNHDAMYWYRQDPGQGLRLIYYSQIVNDFQKGDIAEGYSVSREKKESFPLTVTSAQKNPTAFYLCASMGKTSVDYEQYFGPGTRLTVT.

The chain is built from TRBV6-2 or TRBV6-3 and TRBJ1-5; 7 positions agree with TRBD1. Germline V gene lookup returns CDR1 MNHEY and CDR2 SVGEGT. V lost 0 bases to trimming and J lost 2 bases; unmatched junction nucleotides: 7. There are 17 residues in the CDR3. Here the CDR3 reads CASSYSRDSTGNQPQHF. The CDR3 DNA follows: TGTGCCAGCAGTTACTCGAGGGACAGCACGGGCAATCAGCCCCAGCATTTT.

The chain links TRBV5-6 to TRBJ2-2; D call uncertain. V lost 4 bases to trimming and J lost 2 bases, with 21 bases between them. The CDR3 is 18 amino acids. The germline V gene encodes CDR1 SGHDT and CDR2 YYEEEE. The CDR3: CASSGKIGWTANTGELFF. The CDR3 nucleotides read TGTGCCAGCAGCGGCAAAATTGGGTGGACGGCTAACACCGGGGAGCTGTTTTTT. The full variable domain, completed using reference TRBV5-6 and TRBJ2-2, is DAGVTQSPTHLIKTRGQQVTLRCSPKSGHDTVSWYQQALGQGPQFIFQYYEEEERQRGNFPDRFSGHQFPNYSSELNVNALLLGDSALYLCASSGKIGWTANTGELFFGEGSRLTVL.

This chain uses TRBV5-6 with TRBJ2-7; no reliable D call. The CDR3 extends over 14 amino acids. Trimming stripped 0 bases from V and 3 bases from J, with 10 bases between. CDR1 and CDR2 (germline): SGHDT, YYEEEE. The CDR3: CASSLVGEYYEQYF. CDR3 in DNA: TGTGCCAGCAGCTTGGTAGGAGAGTACTACGAGCAGTACTTC.

The chain has TRBV5-4 and TRBJ2-7, with D perhaps TRBD2 (5 bases). The V end lost 2 bases, the J end lost 1 base, and 7 bases lay between the germline ends. The CDR3 consists of 13 residues. Looked up from germline, CDR1 is SGHNT and CDR2 is YYREEE (reference sequence). In DNA form, the CDR3 reads TGTGCCAGCAGCTTTCCGGGATCCTACGAGCAGTACTTC. Translating gives CASSFPGSYEQYF. The variable domain in full, with the rest retrieved from reference TRBV5-4 and TRBJ2-7, is ETGVTQSPTHLIKTRGQQVTLRCSSQSGHNTVSWYQQALGQGPQFIFQYYREEENGRGNFPPRFSGLQFPNYSSELNVNALELDDSALYLCASSFPGSYEQYFGPGTRLTVT.

The genes are TRBV25-1 and TRBJ2-1, with no clear D. CDR1 MGHDK and CDR2 SYGVNS come from the germline V gene. V was shortened by 1 base and J by 8 bases, with 12 bases between the two germline ends. The CDR3 sequence is 14 residues long. CDR3 sequence (DNA): TGTGCCAGCAGTGAATTGGTCTCGGGCGATGAGCAGTTCTTC. Its translation: CASSELVSGDEQFF.

The chain joins TRBV5-4 to TRBJ2-2; TRBD2 matches at 7 bases. Germline loops: CDR1 SGHNT, CDR2 YYREEE (reference sequence). J gave up 4 bases and V 4 bases, and 7 bases lay outside the gene matches. The CDR3 is made up of 15 amino acids. The CDR3 region has the DNA TGTGCCAGCAGCCAAGGGGAGGGGCTCACCGGGGAGCTGTTTTTT. Translated, it gives CASSQGEGLTGELFF.

The chain is built from TRBV28 and TRBJ1-4; D is uncertain. The V gene lost 1 base and the J gene lost 5 bases, with 11 bases spanning the gap. The CDR3 loop spans 15 amino acids. The germline V gene has CDR1 MDHEN and CDR2 SYDVKM. The CDR3: CASSLLSARNEKLFF. DNA for the CDR3: TGTGCCAGCAGTTTATTGTCGGCCAGGAATGAAAAACTGTTTTTT.

The chain carries TRBV7-9 and TRBJ1-2, with TRBD1 identical over 7 bases. The CDR3 runs to 15 residues. Germline CDR1 is SEHNR and CDR2 is FQNEAQ (reference sequence). V shed 7 bases and J 6 bases; nucleotides not matched to a gene: 14. The CDR3 loop is CASNAPRTGVDGYTF. The DNA of the CDR3 is TGTGCCAGCAACGCACCTAGAACAGGGGTTGATGGCTACACCTTC. The full variable domain, its missing parts supplied by reference TRBV7-9 and TRBJ1-2, is DTGVSQNPRHKITKRGQNVTFRCDPISEHNRLYWYRQTLGQGPEFLTYFQNEAQLEKSRLLSDRFSAERPKGSFSTLEIQRTEQGDSAMYLCASNAPRTGVDGYTFGSGTRLTVV.

DNA of the CDR3: TGTGCCAGCAGCCTGAGGGGGACTAGCGGGAGGATGGATACGCAGTATTTT. Translating it yields CASSLRGTSGRMDTQYF. The chain uses TRBV7-6 and TRBJ2-3; 15 bases fit TRBD2. This CDR3 has 17 residues. V lost 5 bases to trimming and J lost 6 bases; unmatched junction nucleotides: 9. Germline V gives CDR1 SGHVS, CDR2 FNYEAQ.

The sample holds a few counts of this clone. The CDR3 reads CSASILAATHYEQYF. CDR3 sequence (DNA): TGCAGTGCTAGTATACTAGCGGCAACCCACTACGAGCAGTACTTC. The chain joins TRBV20-1 to TRBJ2-7; 8 nucleotides match TRBD2. The trim removed 3 bases at V and 3 bases at J, leaving 10 bases unmatched. From germline, CDR1 is DFQATT and CDR2 SNEGSKA (reference sequence). This CDR3 region has 15 residues.

The V gene is TRBV18, the J gene TRBJ1-1; D is unresolved. CDR1 and CDR2 from the germline V gene are KGHSH and LQKENI. The CDR3 sequence is 15 residues long. Trimming shortened V by 0 bases and J by 4 bases, and 12 bases separated the two germline ends. The CDR3 nucleotides are TGTGCCAGCTCACCACCGACGTTTCCTTTCACTGAAGCTTTCTTT. The encoded protein is CASSPPTFPFTEAFF.

This sequence joins TRBV7-9 and TRBJ1-5; TRBD1 agrees at 7 bases. The germline V gene encodes CDR1 SEHNR and CDR2 FQNEAQ (reference sequence). The ends lost 5 bases at V and 5 bases at J; junction bases unmatched: 3. The CDR3 sequence is 13 residues long. As DNA, the CDR3 is TGTGCCAGCAGCCTTGACAGGGATCAGCCCCAGCATTTT. Protein sequence: CASSLDRDQPQHF.

The gene calls are TRBV6-5 and TRBJ1-1; perhaps TRBD1 as D (5 bases). CDR1 and CDR2 (germline): MNHEY, SVGAGI. Trimming took off 6 bases at V and 2 bases at J, with 10 bases between the two ends. CDR3 size: 13 residues. The CDR3 reads CASSQGVNTEAFF. CDR3 bases: TGTGCCAGCAGCCAGGGAGTTAACACTGAAGCTTTCTTT.